Presented here are 6 T cell receptor beta chains from one specimen sequenced in a study of CD8+CD57+ T cells in acquired aplastic anemia. TCR beta VDJ combinations and CDR3 sequences were profiled from genomic DNA. TCRdb reprocessed the reads via MiXCR and lists one record per CDR3 protein. The table includes about 98,000 distinct CDR3 sequences, about 67% detected once. Only patients with CD8+CD57+ cell expansion on flow cytometry were chosen for sequencing. Specimen: sorted CD4+, CD8+, or CD8+CD57+ T cells (not recorded which) from PBMCs. The origin of the receptors is a human donor with aplastic anemia.

The chain employs TRBV20-1 and TRBJ2-5; 12 nucleotides match TRBD2. This CDR3 region has 16 residues. Per germline, CDR1 DFQATT and CDR2 SNEGSKA (reference sequence). J was trimmed by 0 bases and V by 0 bases; bases with no gene match: 2. This CDR3 reads CSARDASGGDQETQYF. CDR3 sequence (DNA): TGCAGTGCTAGAGACGCTAGCGGGGGGGACCAAGAGACCCAGTACTTC.

V is TRBV9 and J is TRBJ2-7; unclear D gene. Trimming cost V 3 bases and J 4 bases, with 14 bases left between them. This CDR3 has 14 residues. CDR1 is SGDLS and CDR2 is YYNGEE in the germline V gene. The DNA for the CDR3 is TGTGCCAGCAGCGCAAAGGGAACGAAATACGAGCAGTACTTC. It is translated as CASSAKGTKYEQYF.

Ten or more counts support this clonotype. The rearrangement joins TRBV15 to TRBJ2-1; D gene ambiguous. Germline V gene lookup returns CDR1 LNHNV and CDR2 YYDKDF (reference sequence). The CDR3 length is 15 residues. Trimming cost V 5 bases and J 5 bases, with 16 bases left between them. DNA of the CDR3: TGTGCCACCAGCGCCCCGCCCATGGGCAACAATGAGCAGTTCTTC. Encoded protein: CATSAPPMGNNEQFF.

Notes on this clonotype: One end of the junction does not line up with germline, which may come from a read error. The V gene is TRBV7-7, the J gene TRBJ2-1; the D gene is possibly TRBD1 (6 bases). The CDR3 is 14 residues long. Per germline, CDR1 SSHAT and CDR2 FNYEAQ (reference sequence). In DNA, the CDR3 is TGTGCTAGCAGCTTAGGCCAGGGGTACAATGAGCAGTTCTTC. It specifies CASSLGQGYNEQFF.

The chain recombines TRBV10-3 with TRBJ1-6; TRBD1 is a possible D gene (5 bases). CDR1 and CDR2 (germline): ENHRY, SYGVKD. Deletions cut 3 bases from V and 9 bases from J, with 6 bases between. The CDR3 covers 12 residues. The CDR3 coding sequence is TGTGCCATCAGTGACGGGGGTTCACCCCTCCACTTT. Translating it yields CAISDGGSPLHF.

The DNA of the CDR3 is TGTGCCAGCAGTGGGCGGACAGCCGGGGGCTCCTACGAGCAGTACTTC. The encoded protein is CASSGRTAGGSYEQYF. This sequence joins TRBV25-1 and TRBJ2-7; either TRBD1 or TRBD2 may fit D (6 bases each). CDR3 size: 16 residues. Germline CDR1 reads MGHDK; CDR2 reads SYGVNS. The V end was cut by 4 bases, the J end by 0 bases, with 16 bases between.